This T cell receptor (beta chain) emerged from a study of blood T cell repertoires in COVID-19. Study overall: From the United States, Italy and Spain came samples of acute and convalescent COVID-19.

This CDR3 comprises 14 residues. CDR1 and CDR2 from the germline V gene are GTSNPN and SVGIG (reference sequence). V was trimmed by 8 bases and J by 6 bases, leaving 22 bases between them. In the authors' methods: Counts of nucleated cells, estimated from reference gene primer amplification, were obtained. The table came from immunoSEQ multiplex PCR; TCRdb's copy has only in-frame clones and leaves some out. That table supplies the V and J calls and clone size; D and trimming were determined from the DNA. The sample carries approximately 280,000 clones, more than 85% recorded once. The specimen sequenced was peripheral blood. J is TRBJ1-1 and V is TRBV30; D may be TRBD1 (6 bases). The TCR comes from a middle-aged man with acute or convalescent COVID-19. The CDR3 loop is CAARGGAAKAEAFF. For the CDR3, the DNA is TGTGCCGCCCGAGGGGGGGCCGCCAAGGCTGAAGCTTTCTTT.